This T cell receptor (beta chain) stems from a study of blood T cells in healthy people across ages. The CDR3 runs to 18 residues. CDR1 and CDR2 (germline): WSHSY, SAAADI. The junction had 17 bases not matched to a gene; V was cut back by 9 bases and J by 7 bases. Study-level findings and limits: Age advanced and TCR beta diversity per million T cells fell, roughly linearly. Because sorting was not performed, PBMCs prevented conclusive naive versus antigen-experienced comparison.

A second PCR of 7 to 11 cycles used a sample-barcoded 5' primer and a J-beta primer mix. TCRdb reprocessed the 5' RACE reads via MiXCR and lists one record per CDR3 protein. Among more than 450,000 distinct CDR3 sequences listed, about 27% were seen once. The table lists this clonotype with a few counts. Its antigen is unidentified. The sample was also linked to a second study, of T cells of mothers and their children.

This receptor was obtained from a boy under 10 years old in good health. The chain uses TRBV10-2 and TRBJ2-1; 14 bases align to TRBD2. The specimen was blood. CDR3 sequence: CARFPGLAGEEAPNEQFF. The CDR3 DNA sequence: TGCGCCAGGTTTCCGGGACTAGCGGGAGAAGAGGCCCCGAATGAGCAGTTCTTC.